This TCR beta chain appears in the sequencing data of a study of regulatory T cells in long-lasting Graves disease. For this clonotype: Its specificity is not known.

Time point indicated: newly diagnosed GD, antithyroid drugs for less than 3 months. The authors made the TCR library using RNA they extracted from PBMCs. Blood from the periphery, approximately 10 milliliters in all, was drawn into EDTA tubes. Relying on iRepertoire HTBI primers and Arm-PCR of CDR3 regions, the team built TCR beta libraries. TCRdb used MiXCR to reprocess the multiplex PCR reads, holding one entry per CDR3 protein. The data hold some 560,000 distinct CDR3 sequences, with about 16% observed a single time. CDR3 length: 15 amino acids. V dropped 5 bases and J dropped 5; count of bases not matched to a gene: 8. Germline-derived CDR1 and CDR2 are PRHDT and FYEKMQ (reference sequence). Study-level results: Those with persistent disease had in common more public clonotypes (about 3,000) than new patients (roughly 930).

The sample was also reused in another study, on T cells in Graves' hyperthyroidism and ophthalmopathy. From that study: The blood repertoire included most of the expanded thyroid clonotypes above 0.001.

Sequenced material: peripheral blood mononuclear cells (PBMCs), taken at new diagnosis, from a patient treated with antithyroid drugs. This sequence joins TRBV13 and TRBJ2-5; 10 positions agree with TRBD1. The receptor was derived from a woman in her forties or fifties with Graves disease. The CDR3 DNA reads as TGTGCCAGCAGCGCCGGGACAGGGGTTCCTGAGACCCAGTACTTC. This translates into CASSAGTGVPETQYF.